A selection of T cell receptor beta chains follows, all from one sample in a study of blood T cell repertoires in COVID-19. The table came from immunoSEQ multiplex PCR; TCRdb's copy has only in-frame clones and leaves some out. The sample holds 150,000 or so clones, roughly two thirds seen once. Specimen: peripheral blood. These TCRs come from a woman between 70 and 85 years old with acute or convalescent COVID-19. Both conserved end residues are part of each CDR3. D genes are given only for firm matches. Only part of the rows carry a size: once, few, many, or a class if the clone is expanded.

d_gene,j_gene,abundance,v_gene,CDR3nt,CDR3aa
-,TRBJ2-1,-,TRBV11-3,TGTGCCAGCAGCTCGCCCCTAGGCGCCTTCGGGTACAATGAGCAGTTCTTC,CASSSPLGAFGYNEQFF
TRBD1,TRBJ1-6,-,TRBV19,TGTGCCAGTAGTATGCAGGGGGCCGGTTCACCCCTCCACTTT,CASSMQGAGSPLHF
-,TRBJ2-3,-,TRBV4-3,TGCGCCAGCAGCCAAGATTTGGTGTCAGGGGGCACAGATACGCAGTATTTT,CASSQDLVSGGTDTQYF
-,TRBJ1-1,-,TRBV9,TGTGCCAGCAGCGTAGAGGGGAGGGAAGCTTTCTTT,CASSVEGREAFF
-,TRBJ1-2,-,TRBV6-2/TRBV6-3,TGTGCCAGCAGTTGGCGTTCAGGGGACTATGGCTACACCTTC,CASSWRSGDYGYTF
TRBD2,TRBJ2-2,-,TRBV7-3,TGTGCCAGCAGCCAGGGGTTAGCGGGGAGCAGGGAGCTGTTTTTT,CASSQGLAGSRELFF
TRBD2,TRBJ2-3,-,TRBV7-8,TGTGCCAGCAGCTTAGTGGGGGGACTAGCGAGCACAGATACGCAGTATTTT,CASSLVGGLASTDTQYF
TRBD1,TRBJ1-5,-,TRBV7-8,TGTGCCAGCAGCCCCGGGACAGCCAATCAGCCCCAGCATTTT,CASSPGTANQPQHF
-,TRBJ1-2,-,TRBV19,TGTGCCAGTAGTATAGCCGGGTCCGGCTACACCTTC,CASSIAGSGYTF
-,TRBJ2-3,-,TRBV21-1,TGTGCCAGCAGCAAGTGGCGGGATTTCACAGATACGCAGTATTTT,CASSKWRDFTDTQYF
TRBD1,TRBJ2-7,-,TRBV7-9,TGTGCCAGCAGCCCCGGGACAGGGCCGTACGAGCAGTACTTC,CASSPGTGPYEQYF
-,TRBJ2-7,-,TRBV10-3,TGTGCCATCAGTGACTCCAAGAGCTCCTACGAGCAGTACTTC,CAISDSKSSYEQYF
-,TRBJ2-3,-,TRBV15,TGTGCCACCAGCATAATAGGGACACGCGCGCAGTATTTT,CATSIIGTRAQYF
TRBD1,TRBJ1-2,once,TRBV5-6,TGTGCCAGCAGCTTTACAGGGGCTAGGAGTTCTGGCTACACCTTC,CASSFTGARSSGYTF
TRBD2,TRBJ2-7,-,TRBV7-2,TGTGCCAGCGGTAGCGGGGGGGTTCAGGGCTACGAGCAGTACTTC,CASGSGGVQGYEQYF
TRBD2,TRBJ2-1,-,TRBV5-1,TGCGCCAGCAGCTCCTTAAGCGGGGGGGCTAAGTATGAGCAGTTCTTC,CASSSLSGGAKYEQFF
-,TRBJ1-1,-,TRBV7-9,TGTGCCAGCAGTCTCCGGCCCGACAGGTTGAACACTGAAGCTTTCTTT,CASSLRPDRLNTEAFF
-,TRBJ2-3,-,TRBV5-1,TGCGCCAGCAGCTTGGGGCAGGGGGGACTCGCAGATACGCAGTATTTT,CASSLGQGGLADTQYF
TRBD1,TRBJ1-2,-,TRBV5-1,TGCGCCAGCAGCTTGGGGACAGGGACCGGCTATGGCTACACCTTC,CASSLGTGTGYGYTF
TRBD1,TRBJ1-2,many,TRBV7-2,TGTGCCAGCAGCCCCTTAGGGGGGACAGGGCTTACTGGCTACACCTTC,CASSPLGGTGLTGYTF
-,TRBJ1-5,-,TRBV4-1,TGCGCCAGCAGCCAAGTAGGGGGTAGCAATCAGCCCCAGCATTTT,CASSQVGGSNQPQHF